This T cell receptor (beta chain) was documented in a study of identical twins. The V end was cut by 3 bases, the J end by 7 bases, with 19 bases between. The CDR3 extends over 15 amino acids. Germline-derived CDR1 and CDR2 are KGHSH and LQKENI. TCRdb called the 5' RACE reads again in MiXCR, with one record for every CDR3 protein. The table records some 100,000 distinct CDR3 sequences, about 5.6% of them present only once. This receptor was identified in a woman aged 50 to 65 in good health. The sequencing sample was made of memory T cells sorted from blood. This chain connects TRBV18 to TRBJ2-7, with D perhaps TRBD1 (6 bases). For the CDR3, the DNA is TGTGCCAGCTCACCCGCACAGGGTAAATTCAAGGAGCAGTACTTC. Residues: CASSPAQGKFKEQYF. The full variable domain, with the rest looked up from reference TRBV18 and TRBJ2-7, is NAGVMQNPRHLVRRRGQEARLRCSPMKGHSHVYWYRQLPEEGLKFMVYLQKENIIDESGMPKERFSAEFPKEGPSILRIQQVVRGDSAAYFCASSPAQGKFKEQYFGPGTRLTVT.